The 24 T cell receptor beta chains reported below all come from one sample, sequenced in a study of graft-versus-host responses after intestinal transplantation. Lymphocytes from graft epithelium and lamina propria were isolated. The data were produced by immunoSEQ multiplex PCR, yet TCRdb's version contains in-frame clones alone and is incomplete. The data show about 29,000 clones, about four fifths seen once. Sequencing used ileum tissue, obtained 98 days after intestinal transplantation. These receptors were collected from a human patient who received an intestinal transplant, so some T cells may come from the graft donor.

The rearrangement joins TRBV7-7 to TRBJ2-1; tentative D call: TRBD2 (7 bases). The CDR3 is 17 amino acids. The V end lost 3 bases, the J end lost 2 bases, and 17 bases lay between the germline ends. The germline V gene encodes CDR1 SSHAT and CDR2 FNYEAQ (reference sequence). CDR3 nucleotides: TGTGCCAGCAGCTTGGCTTTAGGGGGGGGCCCCTACAATGAGCAGTTCTTC. It translates to CASSLALGGGPYNEQFF.

The chain couples TRBV15 to TRBJ2-1; 16 nucleotides line up with TRBD2. CDR3 length: 17 amino acids. V shed 4 bases, J shed 2 bases, and the junction held 2 bases outside the gene matches. Germline-derived CDR1 and CDR2 are LNHNV and YYDKDF (reference sequence). The CDR3 bases are TGTGCCACCAGCACGGGACTAGCGGGGGGGCCCTACAATGAGCAGTTCTTC. This encodes CATSTGLAGGPYNEQFF.

This clone was observed a few times. The chain joins TRBV5-4 to TRBJ2-5; D ambiguous. The V and J ends lost 1 base and 5 bases respectively, with 9 bases between them. Looked up from germline, CDR1 is SGHNT and CDR2 is YYREEE (reference sequence). The CDR3 loop spans 13 amino acids. This CDR3 is CASSLNTVETQYF. DNA for the CDR3: TGTGCCAGCAGCTTGAACACGGTTGAGACCCAGTACTTC.

Sample share makes this clone medium-sized. The chain couples TRBV7-9 to TRBJ1-2; TRBD1 matches 8 bases. Looked up from germline, CDR1 is SEHNR and CDR2 is FQNEAQ (reference sequence). The CDR3 contains 14 residues. With 1 base clipped from V and 4 bases from J, the junction kept 2 bases outside the gene matches. This chain's CDR3 is CASSLGQGTYGYTF. For the CDR3, the DNA is TGTGCCAGCAGCTTAGGACAGGGGACCTATGGCTACACCTTC.

This sequence joins TRBV27 and TRBJ2-1; D is ambiguous. V dropped 0 bases and J dropped 3 bases, with 12 bases sitting between them. CDR3 size: 16 residues. The germline V gene encodes CDR1 MNHEY and CDR2 SMNVEV (reference sequence). The CDR3 nucleotides are TGTGCCAGCAGTTTATCGTCCGAGGACGGCTACAATGAGCAGTTCTTC. Translation: CASSLSSEDGYNEQFF.

The gene calls are TRBV19 and TRBJ1-1; TRBD1 might be the D (5 bases). This CDR3 contains 11 residues. Trimming left V 5 bases short and J 8 bases short, with 9 bases between. CDR1 is LNHDA and CDR2 is SQIVND in the germline V gene (reference sequence). The CDR3 nucleotides are TGTGCCAGTAGTGTAGGGGCCGAAGCTTTCTTT. Its protein product is CASSVGAEAFF.

V is TRBV19 and J is TRBJ2-2, with 10 nucleotides matching TRBD1. CDR3 length: 14 amino acids. Trimming took 4 bases from V and 8 from J; bases not matched to a gene: 4. The germline V gene encodes CDR1 LNHDA and CDR2 SQIVND (reference sequence). CDR3 DNA sequence: TGTGCCAGTAGTAGGGACAGGGGAAGAGGGGAGCTGTTTTTT. Amino acid sequence: CASSRDRGRGELFF.

This chain links TRBV5-1 with TRBJ2-7; 7 bases align to TRBD1. This CDR3 contains 17 residues. CDR1 and CDR2 (germline): SGHRS, YFSETQ. The trim removed 3 bases at V and 3 bases at J, leaving 15 bases unmatched. The CDR3 sequence: CASSSTRGTASNYEQYF. CDR3 in DNA: TGCGCCAGCAGCTCGACCCGAGGGACAGCCAGTAACTACGAGCAGTACTTC. Complete variable domain (other parts from reference TRBV5-1 and TRBJ2-7): KAGVTQTPRYLIKTRGQQVTLSCSPISGHRSVSWYQQTPGQGLQFLFEYFSETQRNKGNFPGRFSGRQFSNSRSEMNVSTLELGDSALYLCASSSTRGTASNYEQYFGPGTRLTVT.

This chain uses TRBV14 with TRBJ1-6; 10 bases are a match to TRBD1. This CDR3 has 15 amino acids. Germline V gives CDR1 SGHDN, CDR2 FVKESK. Unmatched junction bases numbered 6, after V lost 4 bases and J lost 9 bases. CDR3 in amino acids: CASSRGDRGLSPLHF. In DNA, the CDR3 is TGTGCCAGCAGCCGCGGGGACAGGGGACTTTCACCCCTCCACTTT.

This sequence joins TRBV5-4 and TRBJ2-7; 8 nucleotides agree with TRBD1. CDR1 and CDR2 (germline): SGHNT, YYREEE (reference sequence). The CDR3 consists of 14 residues. V dropped 1 base and J dropped 3; count of bases not matched to a gene: 3. The CDR3 bases are TGTGCCAGCAGCTTGAGTACAGGGGGCTACGAGCAGTACTTC. It is translated as CASSLSTGGYEQYF. Looking up the rest from reference TRBV5-4 and TRBJ2-7 gives the full variable domain: ETGVTQSPTHLIKTRGQQVTLRCSSQSGHNTVSWYQQALGQGPQFIFQYYREEENGRGNFPPRFSGLQFPNYSSELNVNALELDDSALYLCASSLSTGGYEQYFGPGTRLTVT.

The DNA of the CDR3 is TGCAGCGTCCTGGGAGGGACGATAAGTGAAGCTTTCTTT. Its protein is CSVLGGTISEAFF. The chain recombines TRBV29-1 with TRBJ1-1; D might be TRBD1 (5 bases). Germline values: CDR1 SQVTM, CDR2 ANQGSEA. V lost 6 bases to trimming and J lost 7 bases, with 18 bases between them. There are 13 residues in the CDR3.

This rearrangement joins TRBV5-5 to TRBJ2-3; D is unresolved. The ends were cut back, 0 bases at V and 13 bases at J, with 6 bases in the middle. In germline, CDR1 is SGHKS, CDR2 YYEKEE (reference sequence). CDR3 length: 10 amino acids. The DNA of the CDR3 is TGTGCCAGCAGCTTGGAGAGGAAGTATTTT. Residues: CASSLERKYF.

In this sample, this clone turned up once. V usage is TRBV5-1 and J usage is TRBJ2-5; 7 nucleotides align to TRBD2. The J segment lost 2 bases and the V segment lost 2 bases, leaving 15 bases of the junction unmatched. The CDR3 consists of 18 residues. Germline values: CDR1 SGHRS, CDR2 YFSETQ. The CDR3 nucleotides are TGCGCCAGCAGCTTTTCGGTGGCTAGCGGCTTTTCTCAAGAGACCCAGTACTTC. Amino acids: CASSFSVASGFSQETQYF.

The chain couples TRBV4-2 to TRBJ2-3; D ambiguous. V was pared by 4 bases and J by 6 bases, with 8 bases between. CDR1 is LGHNA and CDR2 is YNFKEQ in the germline V gene. The CDR3 contains 12 residues. CDR3 bases: TGTGCCAGCAGCCCTCCTGGCGATACGCAGTATTTT. It specifies CASSPPGDTQYF.

The table lists this clone with a count of one. This rearrangement joins TRBV4-2 to TRBJ2-5; D unclear. In germline, CDR1 is LGHNA, CDR2 YNFKEQ. CDR3 size: 15 residues. The V end lost 0 bases, the J end lost 5 bases, and 13 bases lay between the germline ends. The CDR3 sequence: CASSQERASGETQYF. CDR3 nucleotide sequence: TGTGCCAGCAGCCAAGAAAGGGCTTCTGGTGAGACCCAGTACTTC.

Written as DNA, the CDR3 is TGTGCTAGTGGTTTGGGGGGGTGGCTAAACAGCTATGGCTACACCTTC. Translated: CASGLGGWLNSYGYTF. V usage is TRBV12-5 and J usage is TRBJ1-2; TRBD1 might be the D (5 bases). The germline CDR1 and CDR2 sequences are LGHNT and FRNRAP. V was shortened by 1 base and J by 4 bases, with 16 bases between the two germline ends. The CDR3 has 16 residues. Full variable domain (remainder filled in from reference TRBV12-5 and TRBJ1-2): DARVTQTPRHKVTEMGQEVTMRCQPILGHNTVFWYRQTMMQGLELLAYFRNRAPLDDSGMPKDRFSAEMPDATLATLKIQPSEPRDSAVYFCASGLGGWLNSYGYTFGSGTRLTVV.

V and J are TRBV7-9 and TRBJ2-1, with a weak D call TRBD2 (7 bases). Germline assignment: CDR1 SEHNR and CDR2 FQNEAQ (reference sequence). This CDR3 contains 15 residues. V was shortened by 1 base and J by 2 bases, with 9 bases between the two germline ends. CDR3 sequence reads: CASSLGGGPYNEQFF. The CDR3 DNA reads TGTGCCAGCAGCTTAGGCGGGGGCCCCTACAATGAGCAGTTCTTC.

The sample holds a few counts of this clone. The chain employs TRBV5-1 and TRBJ2-1, with D perhaps matching TRBD1 or TRBD2 (5 bases each). The germline V gene has CDR1 SGHRS and CDR2 YFSETQ. There are 15 residues in the CDR3. Trimming pared 2 bases from V and 3 bases from J, leaving 12 bases between. For the CDR3, the DNA is TGCGCCAGCAGCTTAGAGGGGCTGAACTACAATGAGCAGTTCTTC. Translating it yields CASSLEGLNYNEQFF.

The chain employs TRBV5-4 and TRBJ1-6, with D unclear. There are 16 residues in the CDR3. The germline V gene encodes CDR1 SGHNT and CDR2 YYREEE (reference sequence). Between the trimmed V and J ends, which lost 1 base and 10 bases, there was a span of 18 bases. This CDR3 reads CASSLYRGGSGSPLHF. The CDR3 DNA sequence: TGTGCCAGCAGCTTGTATAGAGGCGGCAGTGGGTCACCCCTCCACTTT.

This sequence joins TRBV6-1 and TRBJ2-2; D remains unclear. This CDR3 has 15 residues. Germline CDR1 reads MNHNS; CDR2 reads SASEGT. Between the trimmed V and J ends, which lost 2 bases and 5 bases, there was a span of 12 bases. The CDR3 DNA reads as TGTGCCAGCAGTGAATACGGAATCGGAACCGGGGAGCTGTTTTTT. As protein: CASSEYGIGTGELFF.

This sequence joins TRBV11-3 and TRBJ2-7; D remains ambiguous. Per the germline V gene, CDR1 is SGHNT and CDR2 is YENEEA. The CDR3 is 13 residues long. V dropped 8 bases and J dropped 0 bases, with 11 bases sitting between them. The CDR3 region is CASGVSRSYEQYF. The CDR3 DNA reads TGTGCCAGCGGGGTTAGTCGCTCCTACGAGCAGTACTTC.

This chain's CDR3 is CASSLSSGATDTQYF. DNA of the CDR3: TGTGCCAGCAGCCTATCTAGCGGGGCCACAGATACGCAGTATTTT. J is TRBJ2-3 and V is TRBV28, with 9 bases fitting TRBD2. V trimming: 6 bases; J trimming: 2 bases; junction bases outside the gene matches: 6. CDR3 length: 15 amino acids. The germline V gene encodes CDR1 MDHEN and CDR2 SYDVKM.

The CDR3 protein is CASSVAEGNYEQYF. The DNA for the CDR3 is TGTGCCAGCAGCGTAGCCGAGGGAAACTACGAGCAGTACTTC. J is TRBJ2-7 and V is TRBV19; D possibly corresponds to TRBD2 (5 bases). Trimming left V 9 bases short and J 3 bases short, with 18 bases between. The CDR3 runs 14 residues. CDR1 is LNHDA, CDR2 SQIVND, per germline (reference sequence).

The sample holds one count of this clone. The chain recombines TRBV10-2 with TRBJ2-7; 8 bases agree with TRBD1. V gave up 9 bases and J gave up 4 bases; unmatched junction bases: 17. The CDR3 extends over 16 amino acids. The germline V gene encodes CDR1 WSHSY and CDR2 SAAADI. CDR3 region: CASPGQADLLPYEQYF. The CDR3 DNA sequence: TGCGCCAGTCCGGGACAGGCCGATCTATTACCTTACGAGCAGTACTTC.